Following are 16 T cell receptor beta chains from one sample sequenced in a study of T cells in localized non-small cell lung cancer (dated by TCRdb to 2018 to 2021). The library was obtained by the immunoSEQ multiplex PCR assay. The source is immuneACCESS, and TCRdb retained only in-frame sequences with V and J called. Part of the clones is not carried over; for the studies checked, unresolved V genes explain less than half of this, and the remainder is unexplained. The sample profile shows around 40,000 clones; more than 75% of them were found once. Together, the top ten hold almost 6.5% of the sample. The source material was peripheral blood, sampled before any cancer treatment. These TCRs come from a man aged 35-75 years with stage I lung adenocarcinoma.

The rearrangement links TRBV7-9 to TRBJ2-1, with 7 positions matching TRBD2. J was trimmed by 6 bases and V by 5 bases; bases with no gene match: 16. The CDR3 runs 17 residues. Germline V lookup: CDR1 SEHNR, CDR2 FQNEAQ (reference sequence). For the CDR3, the DNA is TGTGCCAGCAGCCTCCTACCGACTAGCCAAACGGGCAATGAGCAGTTCTTC. It codes for CASSLLPTSQTGNEQFF.

This sequence joins TRBV25-1 and TRBJ2-2; D call uncertain. Trimming pared 7 bases from V and 3 bases from J, leaving 3 bases between. Germline V CDR1 and CDR2: MGHDK, SYGVNS. This CDR3 is 11 amino acids long. The chain's CDR3 is CASKDTGELFF. The CDR3 DNA follows: TGTGCCAGCAAAGACACCGGGGAGCTGTTTTTT.

This chain joins TRBV28 and TRBJ2-7; a possible D gene is TRBD1 (7 bases). With 5 bases removed from V and 4 bases from J, the gap between germline ends came to 18 bases. Germline values: CDR1 MDHEN, CDR2 SYDVKM. This CDR3 is 15 amino acids long. Here the CDR3 reads CASSPPGRGVYEQYF. CDR3 sequence (DNA): TGTGCCAGCAGTCCCCCCGGCAGGGGGGTATACGAGCAGTACTTC.

CDR3 in DNA: TGTGCCAGTGGACACGGTTGGGGGGCCAACGTCCTGACTTTC. Protein: CASGHGWGANVLTF. The chain combines TRBV19 with TRBJ2-6, with a weak D call TRBD1 (5 bases). The CDR3 has 14 residues. Germline V gives CDR1 LNHDA, CDR2 SQIVND (reference sequence). The V and J ends lost 8 bases and 4 bases respectively, with 12 bases between them. The full variable domain, in which reference TRBV19 and TRBJ2-6 provide the parts outside the CDR3, is DGGITQSPKYLFRKEGQNVTLSCEQNLNHDAMYWYRQDPGQGLRLIYYSQIVNDFQKGDIAEGYSVSREKKESFPLTVTSAQKNPTAFYLCASGHGWGANVLTFGAGSRLTVL.

The chain recombines TRBV28 with TRBJ2-2; a possible D gene is TRBD2 (6 bases). Trimming took off 3 bases at V and 5 bases at J, with 13 bases between the two ends. CDR3 length: 15 residues. Germline V gene lookup returns CDR1 MDHEN and CDR2 SYDVKM. Here the CDR3 reads CASSLSGVGTGELFF. CDR3 nucleotides: TGTGCCAGCAGTTTGTCGGGGGTGGGGACCGGGGAGCTGTTTTTT.

V gene TRBV9 combines with J gene TRBJ1-1, with 12 bases that match TRBD1. Germline V gives CDR1 SGDLS, CDR2 YYNGEE. The CDR3 totals 17 residues. V lost 0 bases, J lost 2 bases, and 5 bases stayed unmatched. As DNA, the CDR3 is TGTGCCAGCAGCGTAGCGGGACAGGGGGCTGGAAACACTGAAGCTTTCTTT. Translating gives CASSVAGQGAGNTEAFF.

As regards this clone: The junction and the germline gene differ at one end; a read error may be behind it. This chain connects TRBV14 to TRBJ2-6; tentatively, D is TRBD2 (7 bases). The CDR3 is 14 amino acids. Germline V lookup: CDR1 SGHDN, CDR2 FVKESK. CDR3 residues: CASSPLGGANVLNF. The CDR3 bases are TGTGCCAGCAGCCCATTGGGGGGGGCCAACGTCCTGAATTTC.

This clone appeared a single time. The chain couples TRBV4-3 to TRBJ2-1, with 7 bases lining up with TRBD2. Looked up from germline, CDR1 is LGHNA and CDR2 is YSLEER. After removal of 0 bases from V and 15 bases from J, the junction contained 14 bases not matched to a gene. The CDR3 extends over 15 amino acids. The CDR3 is CASSQDEVGGRILFF. The CDR3 coding sequence is TGCGCCAGCAGCCAAGACGAGGTGGGCGGGAGAATCCTGTTCTTC.

The J gene is TRBJ2-7, the V gene TRBV7-6; D perhaps matches TRBD2 (6 bases). CDR3 size: 14 residues. Germline CDR1 SGHVS, CDR2 FNYEAQ. The ends were cut back, 5 bases at V and 10 bases at J, with 21 bases in the middle. CDR3 loop: CASSAAGIAYGQYF. CDR3 DNA: TGTGCCAGCAGCGCGGCGGGGATTGCCTACGGACAGTACTTC.

This clone was seen a handful of times. J is TRBJ2-5 and V is TRBV27; no reliable D call. The CDR3 runs 15 residues. CDR1 and CDR2 from the germline V gene are MNHEY and SMNVEV (reference sequence). V dropped 6 bases and J dropped 2 bases, with 16 bases sitting between them. CDR3 residues: CASRPRQGLQETQYF. The CDR3 nucleotides read TGTGCCAGCAGGCCCCGACAAGGCCTACAAGAGACCCAGTACTTC.

The chain couples TRBV7-9 to TRBJ2-1; D possibly corresponds to TRBD2 (6 bases). CDR3 length equals 18 residues. Germline values: CDR1 SEHNR, CDR2 FQNEAQ (reference sequence). Trimming cost V 5 bases and J 3 bases, with 23 bases left between them. CDR3 loop: CASSPRTRAGPSYNEQFF. The CDR3 bases are TGTGCCAGCAGCCCGCGGACCCGGGCGGGGCCGAGCTACAATGAGCAGTTCTTC. Combining the CDR3 with reference TRBV7-9 and TRBJ2-1 gives the whole variable domain DTGVSQNPRHKITKRGQNVTFRCDPISEHNRLYWYRQTLGQGPEFLTYFQNEAQLEKSRLLSDRFSAERPKGSFSTLEIQRTEQGDSAMYLCASSPRTRAGPSYNEQFFGPGTRLTVL.

The chain combines TRBV18 with TRBJ2-2, with TRBD1 matching over 9 bases. V lost 3 bases to trimming and J lost 5 bases; unmatched junction nucleotides: 4. CDR1 is KGHSH and CDR2 is LQKENI in the germline V gene. The CDR3 contains 15 residues. The CDR3 spells CASSPWDRETGELFF. Written as DNA, the CDR3 is TGTGCCAGCTCACCTTGGGACAGGGAGACCGGGGAGCTGTTTTTT. The variable domain in full, completed from reference TRBV18 and TRBJ2-2, reads NAGVMQNPRHLVRRRGQEARLRCSPMKGHSHVYWYRQLPEEGLKFMVYLQKENIIDESGMPKERFSAEFPKEGPSILRIQQVVRGDSAAYFCASSPWDRETGELFFGEGSRLTVL.

This chain joins TRBV7-8 and TRBJ2-3; 10 nucleotides match TRBD2. Germline CDR1 SGHVS, CDR2 FQNEAQ. V gave up 0 bases and J gave up 6 bases; unmatched junction bases: 6. The CDR3 length is 16 residues. CDR3 amino acids: CASSLAWLAGADTQYF. As DNA, the CDR3 is TGTGCCAGCAGCTTAGCGTGGCTAGCGGGAGCGGATACGCAGTATTTT.

The chain is built from TRBV29-1 and TRBJ2-2, with 8 bases aligning to TRBD1. The germline V gene encodes CDR1 SQVTM and CDR2 ANQGSEA. V lost 7 bases to trimming and J lost 3 bases; unmatched junction nucleotides: 7. CDR3 length equals 14 residues. CDR3 sequence: CSAGADRDTGELFF. The CDR3 DNA reads as TGCAGCGCCGGCGCGGACAGGGACACCGGGGAGCTGTTTTTT.

The chain carries TRBV29-1 and TRBJ2-1, with TRBD1 matching 8 bases. The CDR3 covers 14 residues. Germline loops: CDR1 SQVTM, CDR2 ANQGSEA. V shed 4 bases, J shed 6 bases, and the junction held 8 bases outside the gene matches. CDR3 protein: CSVARTGTSNEQFF. The CDR3 DNA is TGCAGCGTTGCCCGGACAGGGACGAGCAATGAGCAGTTCTTC.

This clone has more than one count but fewer than ten. The chain links TRBV25-1 to TRBJ2-6; D is ambiguous. The CDR3 totals 14 residues. Per the germline V gene, CDR1 is MGHDK and CDR2 is SYGVNS. V lost 5 bases and J 1 base, leaving 6 bases between the germline ends. The CDR3 DNA is TGTGCCAGCAGTAGAGCTTCTGGGGCCAACGTCCTGACTTTC. It specifies CASSRASGANVLTF.